The 10 T cell receptor beta chains below come from one sample, sequenced in a study of post-analysis software for immune sequencing data. Study outcomes and limitations: Among about 5 TRBV segments more frequent in patients than controls were TRBV5-6, TRBV5-1 and TRBV20-1.

These receptors have no known antigen. Each TCR beta cDNA library carried unique molecular identifiers. MiXCR, applied by TCRdb to the PCR reads, yields one record per CDR3 protein. The sample lists hundreds of thousands of distinct CDR3 sequences, roughly 40% occurring once. Source material: blood. The receptors were sampled from a girl between 10 and 17 years old with multiple sclerosis.

V is TRBV12-3 or TRBV12-4 and J is TRBJ2-4; no reliable D call. TRBJ2-7 matches the DNA end more closely, so the J call is doubtful. The CDR3 runs 11 residues. The CDR3 DNA sequence: TGTGCCAGCACCCTAAACGGCGAGCAGTACTTC. The encoded protein is CASTLNGEQYF.

The DNA for the CDR3 is TGCGCCAGCAGGCCCCCGGATACGCAGTATTTT. This gives the protein CASRPPDTQYF. The chain carries TRBV5-1 and TRBJ2-3; unclear D gene. V shed 5 bases and J shed 6 bases, with 7 bases lying between them. The CDR3 covers 11 residues. Germline V gene lookup returns CDR1 SGHRS and CDR2 YFSETQ. Filled out from reference TRBV5-1 and TRBJ2-3, the complete variable domain reads KAGVTQTPRYLIKTRGQQVTLSCSPISGHRSVSWYQQTPGQGLQFLFEYFSETQRNKGNFPGRFSGRQFSNSRSEMNVSTLELGDSALYLCASRPPDTQYFGPGTRLTVL.

V gene TRBV6-5 combines with J gene TRBJ2-5, with 7 bases identical to TRBD1. The tail of the sequence fits TRBJ2-7 better, so the J call may be wrong. Germline CDR1 is MNHEY and CDR2 is SVGAGI. This CDR3 region has 15 residues. The CDR3 DNA reads as TGTGCCAGCAGTTACTCGTTTACAGGGGAATACGAGCAGTACTTC. Translating gives CASSYSFTGEYEQYF.

The chain links TRBV12-3 or TRBV12-4 to TRBJ2-1, with D perhaps TRBD2 (5 bases). CDR3 length: 15 amino acids. The V and J ends lost 3 bases and 6 bases respectively, with 15 bases between them. CDR3 amino acids: CASSFWRRVGNEQFF. The CDR3 region has the DNA TGTGCCAGCAGTTTCTGGAGGCGCGTGGGCAATGAGCAGTTCTTC.

This rearrangement joins TRBV12-3 or TRBV12-4 to TRBJ2-1; D is unresolved. V shed 1 base and J shed 5 bases, with 6 bases lying between them. The CDR3 contains 13 residues. The CDR3 DNA follows: TGTGCCAGCAGTTTAGGGGCTAACAATGAGCAGTTCTTC. It translates to CASSLGANNEQFF.

This clonotype has a handful of counts. J is TRBJ2-4 and V is TRBV7-8, with 8 bases lining up with TRBD2. CDR1 SGHVS and CDR2 FQNEAQ come from the germline V gene. The V gene end was trimmed by 2 bases and the J gene end by 9 bases; junction bases not matched to a gene: 6. The CDR3 is 14 residues long. CDR3 bases: TGTGCCAGCAGCTTAACTTTAGCGGGGAGCATTCAGTACTTC. It codes for CASSLTLAGSIQYF.

The chain employs TRBV12-3 or TRBV12-4 and TRBJ2-7, with D perhaps assigned TRBD1 or TRBD2 (5 bases each). Trimming took off 6 bases at V and 2 bases at J, with 11 bases between the two ends. The CDR3 extends over 13 amino acids. The DNA for the CDR3 is TGTGCCAGCAGGCCCGGGGCCCCCTACGAGCAGTACTTC. Encoded protein: CASRPGAPYEQYF.

Note on this clonotype: A read error may produce the germline difference seen at one junction end. The gene calls are TRBV5-1 and TRBJ2-1, with D possibly being TRBD2 (6 bases). Germline V CDR1 and CDR2: SGHRS, YFSETQ. The CDR3 extends over 15 amino acids. The CDR3 DNA is TGCGCCAGCAGCTTGTCGGGGGTATCCTCCAATGAGCAGTTCTTC. It codes for CASSLSGVSSNEQFF.

With regard to this clonotype: Germline is not matched at one junction end, which may reflect a read error. The gene calls are TRBV27 and TRBJ2-5; D is uncertain. This CDR3 contains 13 residues. Germline V gene sequence: CDR1 MNHEY, CDR2 SMNVEV (reference sequence). The CDR3 loop reads CVSSLWQQETQYF. CDR3 in DNA: TGTGTCAGCAGTTTATGGCAACAAGAGACCCAGTACTTC.

In its sample, this clonotype was seen once. The V call is TRBV5-1, the J call TRBJ2-1, with 7 positions matching TRBD2. CDR1 and CDR2 from the germline V gene are SGHRS and YFSETQ. V lost 0 bases to trimming and J lost 2 bases; unmatched junction nucleotides: 5. This CDR3 spans 16 amino acids. The CDR3 region is CASSLERGGTYNEQFF. CDR3 bases: TGCGCCAGCAGCTTGGAGCGGGGAGGGACCTACAATGAGCAGTTCTTC.